Listed here is a single TCR beta chain. Its matching antigen is unknown. This sample is part of a study of blood T cells in healthy people across ages. Overall study findings and caveats: Lack of knowledge of donor CMV status possibly confounded expanded clonotype changes.

A second about 6 to 11 cycle PCR used barcoded and J-beta primers. Every sample produced at least 2.5 million CDR3-containing paired-end reads. In TCRdb, the 5' RACE reads were re-called with MiXCR into one record per CDR3 protein. This sample has hundreds of thousands of distinct CDR3 sequences; around 68% occur once, and the top ten carry roughly 25%. There are 13 residues in the CDR3. Germline V CDR1 and CDR2: DFQATT, SNEGSKA (reference sequence). The donors, aged about 6 to 100, were healthy Caucasians from Russia. This sequence joins TRBV20-1 and TRBJ2-4, with D perhaps matching TRBD1 (5 bases). The end of the DNA fits TRBJ2-7 better, so the J call may be wrong. The sample comprised blood. This sequence was found in a young man in good health. The DNA for the CDR3 is TGCAGTGCTAGGCTTCGGCAAGGGGACGAGCAGTACTTC. Amino acid sequence: CSARLRQGDEQYF.